Shown below are 29 T cell receptor beta chains from a single sample sequenced in a study of blood T cell repertoires in COVID-19. Data came from immunoSEQ multiplex PCR; TCRdb stores just in-frame clones and leaves some out. The sample comprises some 45,000 clones, around 92% of which are singletons, and around 13% rests with the top ten. The sample comprised peripheral blood. The receptor source for this set is a human donor in a cohort sampled during active COVID-19.

This chain connects TRBV9 to TRBJ2-7; 7 bases map to TRBD2. CDR1 and CDR2 from the germline V gene are SGDLS and YYNGEE. The CDR3 runs 15 residues. The junction had 5 bases not matched to a gene; V was cut back by 0 bases and J by 2 bases. This chain's CDR3 is CASSVGGRSPYEQYF. The CDR3 DNA follows: TGTGCCAGCAGCGTAGGCGGGAGATCCCCCTACGAGCAGTACTTC. The whole variable domain, filled in from reference TRBV9 and TRBJ2-7, reads DSGVTQTPKHLITATGQRVTLRCSPRSGDLSVYWYQQSLDQGLQFLIQYYNGEERAKGNILERFSAQQFPDLHSELNLSSLELGDSALYFCASSVGGRSPYEQYFGPGTRLTVT.

J is TRBJ2-2 and V is TRBV24-1; TRBD1 matches 7 bases. Trimming cost V 3 bases and J 6 bases; bases outside gene matches: 3. The CDR3 extends over 14 amino acids. Germline CDR1 KGHDR, CDR2 SFDVKD. In DNA form, the CDR3 reads TGTGCCACCAGTGATGGGACAGTTCCCGGGGAGCTGTTTTTT. Protein sequence: CATSDGTVPGELFF.

V is TRBV9 and J is TRBJ2-1; 12 nucleotides line up with TRBD2. Germline V gene data show CDR1 as SGDLS and CDR2 as YYNGEE. V dropped 0 bases and J dropped 6; count of bases not matched to a gene: 1. This CDR3 has 15 residues. The CDR3 here is CASSVELAGGNEQFF. CDR3 sequence (DNA): TGTGCCAGCAGCGTAGAACTAGCGGGAGGCAATGAGCAGTTCTTC.

The CDR3 loop reads CASLRTSGSSGYEQYF. The CDR3 DNA follows: TGTGCCAGCCTTCGGACTAGCGGGAGTTCGGGCTACGAGCAGTACTTC. J is TRBJ2-7 and V is TRBV27; TRBD2 matches at 13 bases. The CDR3 runs 16 residues. The germline CDR1 and CDR2 sequences are MNHEY and SMNVEV (reference sequence). J lost 3 bases, V lost 8 bases, and 10 bases had no gene match.

The chain couples TRBV7-3 to TRBJ1-6; D possibly corresponds to TRBD1 (5 bases). From germline, CDR1 is SGHTA and CDR2 FQGTGA. V was pared by 5 bases and J by 7 bases, with 12 bases between. The CDR3 is 14 amino acids. Here the CDR3 reads CASSAGGANSPLHF. CDR3 DNA: TGTGCCAGCAGCGCCGGCGGGGCAAATTCACCCCTCCACTTT.

The genes are TRBV4-1 and TRBJ2-7; TRBD1 agrees at 7 bases. The V segment lost 4 bases and the J segment 2 bases; nucleotides outside the gene matches: 8. Germline V CDR1 and CDR2: MGHRA, YSYEKL. This CDR3 comprises 15 residues. The CDR3 DNA reads as TGCGCCAGCAGCCGGAAGACCGGGACAGCCTACGAGCAGTACTTC. Its protein is CASSRKTGTAYEQYF.

CDR3 sequence: CASSQASSWTVPAYNEQFF. The CDR3, as DNA: TGCGCCAGCAGCCAAGCCTCGTCCTGGACAGTTCCGGCCTACAATGAGCAGTTCTTC. This chain links TRBV4-3 with TRBJ2-1; D possibly corresponds to TRBD1 (6 bases). V gave up 1 base and J gave up 2 bases, with 21 bases separating them. This CDR3 is 19 amino acids long. CDR1 and CDR2 from the germline V gene are LGHNA and YSLEER.

The genes are TRBV14 and TRBJ2-2; D uncertain. The CDR3 consists of 19 residues. Per germline, CDR1 SGHDN and CDR2 FVKESK. V lost 1 base and J 2 bases, leaving 20 bases between the germline ends. The CDR3, as DNA: TGTGCCAGCAGCCAAGGCGTCAAGGAGATAACGACTAACACCGGGGAGCTGTTTTTT. Translating it yields CASSQGVKEITTNTGELFF.

This chain joins TRBV12-3 or TRBV12-4 and TRBJ2-7; no clear D. This CDR3 has 11 amino acids. V was clipped by 6 bases and J by 3 bases, with 6 bases between them. CDR3 loop: CASSLNYEQYF. The CDR3 bases are TGTGCCAGCAGCCTAAACTACGAGCAGTACTTC.

The chain links TRBV7-4 to TRBJ2-3; TRBD1 might be the D (6 bases). The ends were cut back, 6 bases at V and 0 bases at J, with 16 bases in the middle. CDR3 length: 16 residues. CDR1 and CDR2 from the germline V gene are SGHVT and SQSDAQ. CDR3 in amino acids: CASRPDEGESTDTQYF. The DNA for the CDR3 is TGTGCCAGCAGACCCGACGAGGGGGAAAGCACAGATACGCAGTATTTT.

The rearrangement links TRBV3-1 (or the pseudogene TRBV3-2) to TRBJ1-5; unclear D gene. The CDR3 length is 15 residues. Germline assignment: CDR1 LGHDT and CDR2 YNNKEL (reference sequence). Trimming left V 4 bases short and J 0 bases short, with 10 bases between. CDR3 sequence: CASSLIQNSNQPQHF. The CDR3 DNA is TGTGCCAGCAGCCTAATACAGAATAGCAATCAGCCCCAGCATTTT.

This clone was recorded only once. The rearrangement uses TRBV2 and TRBJ2-1, with a possible D match to TRBD2 (6 bases). This CDR3 is 15 amino acids long. Trimming removed 6 bases at V and 0 bases at J, with 12 bases between. Germline V gives CDR1 SNHLY, CDR2 FYNNEI. CDR3 amino acids: CASSGTSRSYNEQFF. As DNA, the CDR3 is TGTGCCAGCAGCGGCACTAGCCGCTCCTACAATGAGCAGTTCTTC.

The V and J genes are TRBV19 and TRBJ2-3, with 7 nucleotides matching TRBD2. V was clipped by 8 bases and J by 4 bases; unmatched bases: 9. The CDR3 loop spans 14 amino acids. Per germline, CDR1 LNHDA and CDR2 SQIVND (reference sequence). For the CDR3, the DNA is TGTGCCAGTGGGAGGGGCGGGGTCTCAGATACGCAGTATTTT. Its protein product is CASGRGGVSDTQYF.

The V and J genes are TRBV18 and TRBJ1-1, with D hard to call. This CDR3 contains 13 residues. Germline V gene data show CDR1 as KGHSH and CDR2 as LQKENI. Trimming left V 2 bases short and J 0 bases short, with 4 bases between. DNA for the CDR3: TGTGCCAGCTCACCAGGCATGAACACTGAAGCTTTCTTT. The encoded protein is CASSPGMNTEAFF. Based on the CDR3 plus reference TRBV18 and TRBJ1-1, the full variable domain is NAGVMQNPRHLVRRRGQEARLRCSPMKGHSHVYWYRQLPEEGLKFMVYLQKENIIDESGMPKERFSAEFPKEGPSILRIQQVVRGDSAAYFCASSPGMNTEAFFGQGTRLTVV.

The chain uses TRBV20-1 and TRBJ2-1; no clear D gene. Germline CDR1 reads DFQATT; CDR2 reads SNEGSKA (reference sequence). The CDR3 covers 10 residues. The germline V and J ends were trimmed by 5 bases and 6 bases, with 5 bases remaining between them. Written as DNA, the CDR3 is TGCAGTGCTGTTCGCAATGAGCAGTTCTTC. Translating gives CSAVRNEQFF.

The V and J genes are TRBV7-9 and TRBJ2-1, with D uncertain. The germline V gene encodes CDR1 SEHNR and CDR2 FQNEAQ (reference sequence). The CDR3 consists of 13 residues. V lost 6 bases and J lost 7, with 13 bases in between. The CDR3 spells CASRRPGGNEQFF. In nucleotides, the CDR3 is TGTGCCAGCAGACGTCCGGGTGGGAATGAGCAGTTCTTC.

J is TRBJ1-4 and V is TRBV27, with 7 bases identical to TRBD1. Germline CDR1 reads MNHEY; CDR2 reads SMNVEV (reference sequence). The CDR3 totals 15 residues. V lost 7 bases and J lost 0; bases outside the gene matches: 5. The CDR3 spells CASKEGATTNEKLFF. In DNA, the CDR3 is TGTGCCAGCAAGGAGGGGGCAACAACTAATGAAAAACTGTTTTTT. The whole variable domain, remainder taken from reference TRBV27 and TRBJ1-4, is EAQVTQNPRYLITVTGKKLTVTCSQNMNHEYMSWYRQDPGLGLRQIYYSMNVEVTDKGDVPEGYKVSRKEKRNFPLILESPSPNQTSLYFCASKEGATTNEKLFFGSGTQLSVL.

The V gene is TRBV30, the J gene TRBJ2-1; 10 bases are shared with TRBD2. CDR3 length: 15 residues. V dropped 1 base and J dropped 7; count of bases not matched to a gene: 7. Germline values: CDR1 GTSNPN, CDR2 SVGIG (reference sequence). CDR3 in amino acids: CAWSETSGYSNEQFF. CDR3 DNA sequence: TGTGCCTGGAGTGAGACTAGCGGGTACTCTAATGAGCAGTTCTTC.

The chain combines TRBV7-2 with TRBJ1-1, with 7 bases that match TRBD1. This CDR3 is built from 16 residues. Germline V gene lookup returns CDR1 SGHTA and CDR2 FQGNSA. J lost 1 base, V lost 2 bases, and 7 bases had no gene match. The CDR3 loop reads CASSLLGGQRNTEAFF. The CDR3 DNA reads as TGTGCCAGCAGCTTATTGGGGGGACAGAGGAACACTGAAGCTTTCTTT.

The DNA of the CDR3 is TGTGCCAGCACTAATAGTTGGTCCTACGAGCAGTACTTC. Amino acids: CASTNSWSYEQYF. This sequence joins TRBV12-3 or TRBV12-4 and TRBJ2-7; D is uncertain. Trimming took 7 bases from V and 1 from J, leaving 11 bases between them. The CDR3 has 13 amino acids.

This rearrangement joins TRBV5-1 to TRBJ2-1; TRBD2 agrees at 13 bases. The V gene end was trimmed by 6 bases and the J gene end by 8 bases; junction bases not matched to a gene: 8. Germline V lookup: CDR1 SGHRS, CDR2 YFSETQ. CDR3 length: 15 residues. The CDR3 spells CASTLLAGGPDEQFF. In DNA, the CDR3 is TGCGCCAGCACCCTACTAGCGGGAGGGCCGGATGAGCAGTTCTTC.

The gene calls are TRBV29-1 and TRBJ1-1; weak D call: TRBD1 (6 bases). The V gene's germline CDR1 is SQVTM and CDR2 ANQGSEA. Between the trimmed V and J ends, which lost 2 bases and 5 bases, there was a span of 12 bases. The CDR3 runs 13 residues. The CDR3 sequence: CSVESGGRTEAFF. The DNA for the CDR3 is TGCAGCGTTGAAAGCGGGGGGCGGACTGAAGCTTTCTTT.

The J gene is TRBJ1-1, the V gene TRBV6-5, with TRBD1 identical over 11 bases. The CDR3 is 14 residues long. Germline V gene data show CDR1 as MNHEY and CDR2 as SVGAGI. The V and J ends lost 6 bases and 5 bases, in that order; junction bases with no gene match: 5. CDR3 in DNA: TGTGCCAGCAGGAGGGGACAGGGGGAAACTGAAGCTTTCTTT. Protein: CASRRGQGETEAFF.

The chain carries TRBV6-2 or TRBV6-3 and TRBJ1-5, with no clear D. Trimming shortened V by 5 bases and J by 9 bases, and 11 bases separated the two germline ends. The CDR3 has 12 amino acids. Germline V CDR1 and CDR2: MNHEY, SVGEGT. The CDR3 region has the DNA TGTGCCAGCAGTACCCCCACACGGCCCCAGCATTTT. Translation gives CASSTPTRPQHF.

The V call is TRBV18, the J call TRBJ2-3; D not certain. From germline, CDR1 is KGHSH and CDR2 LQKENI. The CDR3 runs to 11 residues. With 5 bases removed from V and 5 bases from J, the gap between germline ends came to 5 bases. This chain's CDR3 is CASSSGDTQYF. The CDR3 DNA is TGTGCCAGCTCATCGGGAGATACGCAGTATTTT.

The rearrangement joins TRBV11-2 to TRBJ1-1, with TRBD1 as a possible D gene (6 bases). Germline V gene sequence: CDR1 SGHAT, CDR2 FQNNGV. V lost 5 bases to trimming and J lost 0 bases, with 13 bases between them. The CDR3 runs to 15 residues. CDR3 in amino acids: CASSPGQRMNTEAFF. The CDR3 DNA reads TGTGCCAGCAGCCCAGGACAGCGGATGAACACTGAAGCTTTCTTT.

The chain recombines TRBV28 with TRBJ1-5; 9 bases are a match to TRBD1. This CDR3 comprises 14 residues. V shed 4 bases and J 7 bases; nucleotides not matched to a gene: 5. Germline CDR1 reads MDHEN; CDR2 reads SYDVKM. This chain's CDR3 is CASSSGQGRQPQHF. For the CDR3, the DNA is TGTGCCAGCAGTTCTGGACAGGGGAGACAGCCCCAGCATTTT.

The rearrangement uses TRBV18 and TRBJ1-5; 8 bases agree with TRBD1. Germline CDR1 KGHSH, CDR2 LQKENI. After removal of 3 bases from V and 2 bases from J, the junction contained 3 bases not matched to a gene. This CDR3 comprises 15 residues. CDR3 loop: CASSPGQGRNQPQHF. The CDR3 coding sequence is TGTGCCAGCTCACCTGGACAGGGTCGCAATCAGCCCCAGCATTTT.

There are a few counts of this clone. The V and J genes are TRBV9 and TRBJ1-1; TRBD1 might be the D (6 bases). Germline values: CDR1 SGDLS, CDR2 YYNGEE. V gave up 4 bases and J gave up 0 bases, with 7 bases separating them. The CDR3 is 13 residues long. The CDR3 DNA reads TGTGCCAGCAGCAGGACAGTGAACACTGAAGCTTTCTTT. Its protein is CASSRTVNTEAFF.